The 4 T cell receptor beta chains presented below share a single source sample, sequenced in a study of OX40 agonist ivuxolimab in advanced cancers. Clones were read by immunoSEQ multiplex PCR, and TCRdb kept only the in-frame ones, dropping some. This table has over 95,000 clones, around 90% appearing once. The starting material was CD4+ or CD8+ T cells sorted from blood, obtained in a trial of the OX40 agonist ivuxolimab. These TCRs come from an adult with an advanced solid tumor such as melanoma, head and neck, liver or kidney cancer.

The chain carries TRBV29-1 and TRBJ1-6; D gene ambiguous. CDR3 length: 13 amino acids. Germline lookup yields CDR1 SQVTM and CDR2 ANQGSEA. Trimming cost V 1 base and J 7 bases, with 8 bases left between them. The CDR3 DNA follows: TGCAGCGTTGAAGTTGGATCGAATTCACCCCTCCACTTT. Residues: CSVEVGSNSPLHF.

This chain joins TRBV6-1 and TRBJ2-7; 13 bases match TRBD2. V gave up 5 bases and J gave up 3 bases; unmatched junction bases: 4. CDR3 length equals 15 residues. The germline CDR1 and CDR2 sequences are MNHNS and SASEGT. As DNA, the CDR3 is TGTGCCAGCAGTCCCCGGACTAGCGGGGGCTACGAGCAGTACTTC. This translates into CASSPRTSGGYEQYF.

The chain is built from TRBV7-2 and TRBJ2-3; tentatively, D is TRBD2 (6 bases). Germline V lookup: CDR1 SGHTA, CDR2 FQGNSA. The V and J ends lost 5 bases and 4 bases respectively, with 7 bases between them. The CDR3 contains 12 residues. CDR3 protein: CASSRLADTQYF. The CDR3 DNA is TGTGCCAGCAGCCGACTAGCAGATACGCAGTATTTT.

The J gene is TRBJ1-2, the V gene TRBV19; TRBD1 agrees at 9 bases. After removal of 9 bases from V and 5 bases from J, the junction contained 13 bases not matched to a gene. CDR1 LNHDA and CDR2 SQIVND come from the germline V gene (reference sequence). CDR3 length equals 15 residues. The CDR3 DNA reads as TGTGCCAGCACAGGGGGCGCATTGGCTGATTATGGCTACACCTTC. Amino acids: CASTGGALADYGYTF. Full variable domain (rest looked up from reference TRBV19 and TRBJ1-2): DGGITQSPKYLFRKEGQNVTLSCEQNLNHDAMYWYRQDPGQGLRLIYYSQIVNDFQKGDIAEGYSVSREKKESFPLTVTSAQKNPTAFYLCASTGGALADYGYTFGSGTRLTVV.